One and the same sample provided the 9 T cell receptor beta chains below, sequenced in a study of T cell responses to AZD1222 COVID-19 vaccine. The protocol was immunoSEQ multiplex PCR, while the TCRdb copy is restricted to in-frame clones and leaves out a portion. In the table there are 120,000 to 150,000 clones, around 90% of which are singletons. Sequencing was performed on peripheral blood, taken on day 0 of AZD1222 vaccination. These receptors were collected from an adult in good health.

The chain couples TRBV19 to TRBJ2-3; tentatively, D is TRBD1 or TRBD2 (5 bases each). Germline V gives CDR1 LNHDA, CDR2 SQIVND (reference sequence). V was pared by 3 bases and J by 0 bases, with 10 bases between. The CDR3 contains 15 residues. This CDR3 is CASSMWGPSTDTQYF. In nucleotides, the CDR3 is TGTGCCAGTAGTATGTGGGGACCTAGCACAGATACGCAGTATTTT. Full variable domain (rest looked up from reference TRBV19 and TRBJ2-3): DGGITQSPKYLFRKEGQNVTLSCEQNLNHDAMYWYRQDPGQGLRLIYYSQIVNDFQKGDIAEGYSVSREKKESFPLTVTSAQKNPTAFYLCASSMWGPSTDTQYFGPGTRLTVL.

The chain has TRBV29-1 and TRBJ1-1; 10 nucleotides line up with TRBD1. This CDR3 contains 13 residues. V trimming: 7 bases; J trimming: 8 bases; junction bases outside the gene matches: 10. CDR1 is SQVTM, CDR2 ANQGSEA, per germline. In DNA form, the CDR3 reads TGCAGCGCCTGGGGACAGGGGCAAAAAGAAGCTTTCTTT. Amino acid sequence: CSAWGQGQKEAFF.

CDR3 loop: CASRGGTPEQYF. The CDR3 region has the DNA TGTGCCAGCAGGGGCGGGACACCCGAGCAGTACTTC. The gene calls are TRBV2 and TRBJ2-7; tentatively, D is TRBD1 or TRBD2 (6 bases each). Trimming removed 6 bases from V and 6 bases from J, with 12 bases in between. Looked up from germline, CDR1 is SNHLY and CDR2 is FYNNEI. The CDR3 runs to 12 residues.

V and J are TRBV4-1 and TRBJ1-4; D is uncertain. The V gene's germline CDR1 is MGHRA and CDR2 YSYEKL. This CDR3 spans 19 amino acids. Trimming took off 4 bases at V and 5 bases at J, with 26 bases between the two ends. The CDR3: CASSPKIAALSARNEKLFF. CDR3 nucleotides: TGCGCCAGCAGCCCCAAGATCGCAGCTCTTTCCGCCCGGAATGAAAAACTGTTTTTT.

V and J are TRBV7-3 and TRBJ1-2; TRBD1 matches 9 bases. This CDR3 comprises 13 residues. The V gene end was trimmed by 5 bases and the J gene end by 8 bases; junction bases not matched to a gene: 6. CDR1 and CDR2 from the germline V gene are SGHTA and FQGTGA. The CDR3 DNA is TGTGCCAGCAGCCATACAGGGGGCAAAGGCTACACCTTC. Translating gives CASSHTGGKGYTF.

For the CDR3, the DNA is TGTGCCAGCAGCCCCACCAATATAGGTGGAAACACCATATATTTT. This codes for CASSPTNIGGNTIYF. This chain joins TRBV7-9 and TRBJ1-3; D not resolved. V lost 5 bases to trimming and J lost 3 bases, with 14 bases between them. The CDR3 contains 15 residues. CDR1 is SEHNR, CDR2 FQNEAQ, per germline (reference sequence). The full variable domain, its missing parts supplied by reference TRBV7-9 and TRBJ1-3, is DTGVSQNPRHKITKRGQNVTFRCDPISEHNRLYWYRQTLGQGPEFLTYFQNEAQLEKSRLLSDRFSAERPKGSFSTLEIQRTEQGDSAMYLCASSPTNIGGNTIYFGEGSWLTVV.

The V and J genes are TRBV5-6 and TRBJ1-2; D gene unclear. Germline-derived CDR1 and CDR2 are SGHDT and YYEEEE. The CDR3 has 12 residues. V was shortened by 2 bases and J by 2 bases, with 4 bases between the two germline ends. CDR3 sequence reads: CASSFENYGYTF. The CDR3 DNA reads TGTGCCAGCAGCTTCGAAAACTATGGCTACACCTTC.

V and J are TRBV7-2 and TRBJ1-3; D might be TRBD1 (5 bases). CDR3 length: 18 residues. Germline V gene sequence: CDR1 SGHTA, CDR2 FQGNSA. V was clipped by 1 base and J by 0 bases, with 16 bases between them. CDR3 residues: CASSLVLNRGASGNTIYF. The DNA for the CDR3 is TGTGCCAGCAGCTTAGTATTAAATAGAGGGGCCTCTGGAAACACCATATATTTT. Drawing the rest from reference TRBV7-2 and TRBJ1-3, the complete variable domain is GAGVSQSPSNKVTEKGKDVELRCDPISGHTALYWYRQSLGQGLEFLIYFQGNSAPDKSGLPSDRFSAERTGGSVSTLTIQRTQQEDSAVYLCASSLVLNRGASGNTIYFGEGSWLTVV.

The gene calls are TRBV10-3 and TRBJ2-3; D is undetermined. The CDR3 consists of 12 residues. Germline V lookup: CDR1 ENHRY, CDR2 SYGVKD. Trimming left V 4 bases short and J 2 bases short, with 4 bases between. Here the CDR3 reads CAISGPTDTQYF. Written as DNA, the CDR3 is TGTGCCATCAGTGGGCCCACAGATACGCAGTATTTT.